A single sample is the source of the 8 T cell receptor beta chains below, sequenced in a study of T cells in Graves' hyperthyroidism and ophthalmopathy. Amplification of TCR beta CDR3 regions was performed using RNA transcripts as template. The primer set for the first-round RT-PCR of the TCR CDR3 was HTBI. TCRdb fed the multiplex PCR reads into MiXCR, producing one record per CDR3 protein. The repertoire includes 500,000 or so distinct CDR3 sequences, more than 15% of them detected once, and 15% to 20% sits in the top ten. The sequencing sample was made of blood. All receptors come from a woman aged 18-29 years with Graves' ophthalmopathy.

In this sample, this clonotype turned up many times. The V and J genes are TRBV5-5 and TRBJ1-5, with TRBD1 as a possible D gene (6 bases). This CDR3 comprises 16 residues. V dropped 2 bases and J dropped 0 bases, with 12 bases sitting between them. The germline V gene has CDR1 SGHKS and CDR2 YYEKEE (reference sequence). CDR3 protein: CASSLLGGDSNQPQHF. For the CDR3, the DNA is TGTGCCAGCAGCTTATTGGGGGGCGATAGCAATCAGCCCCAGCATTTT.

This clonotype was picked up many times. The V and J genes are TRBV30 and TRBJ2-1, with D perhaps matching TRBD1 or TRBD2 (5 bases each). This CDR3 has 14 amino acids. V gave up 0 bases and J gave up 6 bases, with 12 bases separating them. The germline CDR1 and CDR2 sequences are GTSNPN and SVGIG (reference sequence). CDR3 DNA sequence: TGTGCCTGGAGTGTACTGGGGGTTGGCAATGAGCAGTTCTTC. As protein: CAWSVLGVGNEQFF.

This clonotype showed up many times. The chain's CDR3 is CASRPRAARSGYTF. In DNA form, the CDR3 reads TGTGCCAGCAGACCCCGTGCGGCCCGGAGCGGCTACACCTTC. V is TRBV12-3 or TRBV12-4 and J is TRBJ1-2; D ambiguous. This CDR3 comprises 14 residues. V was shortened by 6 bases and J by 8 bases, with 19 bases between the two germline ends.

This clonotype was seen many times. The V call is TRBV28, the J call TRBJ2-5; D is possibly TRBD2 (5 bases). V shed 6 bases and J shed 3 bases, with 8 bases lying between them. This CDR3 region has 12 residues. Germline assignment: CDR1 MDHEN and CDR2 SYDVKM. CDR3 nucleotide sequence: TGTGCCAGCAGCTTGGGAGAAGAGACCCAGTACTTC. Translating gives CASSLGEETQYF.

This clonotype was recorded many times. Here the CDR3 reads CASSPYGRPNTEAFF. As DNA, the CDR3 is TGTGCCAGCAGTCCTTACGGGAGACCTAACACTGAAGCTTTCTTT. This chain uses TRBV28 with TRBJ1-1; no definite D call. V lost 5 bases, J lost 2 bases, and 15 bases lay in between. The germline CDR1 and CDR2 sequences are MDHEN and SYDVKM. The length of the CDR3 is 15 residues. The whole variable domain, filled in from reference TRBV28 and TRBJ1-1, reads DVKVTQSSRYLVKRTGEKVFLECVQDMDHENMFWYRQDPGLGLRLIYFSYDVKMKEKGDIPEGYSVSREKKERFSLILESASTNQTSMYLCASSPYGRPNTEAFFGQGTRLTVV.

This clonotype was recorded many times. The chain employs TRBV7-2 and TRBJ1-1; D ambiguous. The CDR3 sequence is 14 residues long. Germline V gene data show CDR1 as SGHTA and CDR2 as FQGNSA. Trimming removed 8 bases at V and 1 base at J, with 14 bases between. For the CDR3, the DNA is TGTGCCAGCGCAATGCAGATACGGAACACTGAAGCTTTCTTT. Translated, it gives CASAMQIRNTEAFF.

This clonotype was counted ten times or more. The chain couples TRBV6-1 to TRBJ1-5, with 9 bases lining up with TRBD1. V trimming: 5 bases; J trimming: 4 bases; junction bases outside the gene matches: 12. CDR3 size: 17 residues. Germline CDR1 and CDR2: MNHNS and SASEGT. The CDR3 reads CASSFPTGTGINQPQHF. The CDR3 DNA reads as TGTGCCAGCAGTTTTCCTACCGGGACAGGGATAAATCAGCCCCAGCATTTT.

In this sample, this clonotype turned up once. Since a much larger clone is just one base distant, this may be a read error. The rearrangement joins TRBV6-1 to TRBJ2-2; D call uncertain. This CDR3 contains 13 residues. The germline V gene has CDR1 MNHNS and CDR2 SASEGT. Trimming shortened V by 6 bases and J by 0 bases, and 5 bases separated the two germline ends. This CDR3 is CASRNPNTGELFF. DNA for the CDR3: TGTGCCAGCAGAAACCCGAACACCGGGGAGCTGTTTTTT.